This T cell receptor (beta chain) was recorded in a study of spatial heterogeneity in lung cancer. This clonotype was recorded many times. The CDR3 is 14 residues long. CDR1 is MNHEY, CDR2 SVGAGI, per germline. V dropped 7 bases and J dropped 0 bases, with 12 bases sitting between them. As for time point: sample taken at primary tumor resection. Without sorting, whole RNA was sequenced from tumor, nontumor lung or frozen PBMC. Samples came from approximately 65 TRACERx patients with untreated early-stage lung cancer. TCRdb reprocessed the 5' RACE reads via MiXCR and lists one record per CDR3 protein. The sample comprises some 21,000 distinct CDR3 sequences, roughly 4.6% of which are singletons, and 7.4% rests with the top ten.

J is TRBJ1-1 and V is TRBV6-5; D call uncertain. This receptor was identified in a male donor with early-stage non-small cell lung cancer. The sample was PBMCs, taken at surgery. In DNA, the CDR3 is TGTGCCAGCACCCTCAGCTTGATGAACACTGAAGCTTTCTTT. It codes for CASTLSLMNTEAFF.